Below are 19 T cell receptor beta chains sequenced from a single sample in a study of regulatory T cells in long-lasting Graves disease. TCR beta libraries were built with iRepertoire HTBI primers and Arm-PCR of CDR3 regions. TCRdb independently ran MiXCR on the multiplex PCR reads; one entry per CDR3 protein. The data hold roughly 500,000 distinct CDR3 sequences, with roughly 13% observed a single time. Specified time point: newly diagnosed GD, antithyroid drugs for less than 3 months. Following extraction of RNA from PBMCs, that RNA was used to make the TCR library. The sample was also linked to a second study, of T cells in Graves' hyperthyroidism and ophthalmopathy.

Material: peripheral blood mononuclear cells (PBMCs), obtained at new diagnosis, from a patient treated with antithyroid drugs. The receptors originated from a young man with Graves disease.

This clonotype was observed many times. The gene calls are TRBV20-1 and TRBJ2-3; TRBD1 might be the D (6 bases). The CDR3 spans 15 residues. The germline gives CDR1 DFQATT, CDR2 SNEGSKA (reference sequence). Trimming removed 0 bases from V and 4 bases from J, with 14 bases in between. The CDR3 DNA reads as TGCAGTGCTAGAGATTTAGGGGGTAGCGCAGATACGCAGTATTTT. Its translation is CSARDLGGSADTQYF.

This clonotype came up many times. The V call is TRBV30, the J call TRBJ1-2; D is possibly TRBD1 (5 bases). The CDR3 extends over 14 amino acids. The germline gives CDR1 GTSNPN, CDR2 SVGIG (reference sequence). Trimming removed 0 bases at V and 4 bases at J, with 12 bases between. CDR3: CAWSVAGLSYGYTF. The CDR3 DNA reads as TGTGCCTGGAGTGTCGCAGGGTTGAGCTATGGCTACACCTTC.

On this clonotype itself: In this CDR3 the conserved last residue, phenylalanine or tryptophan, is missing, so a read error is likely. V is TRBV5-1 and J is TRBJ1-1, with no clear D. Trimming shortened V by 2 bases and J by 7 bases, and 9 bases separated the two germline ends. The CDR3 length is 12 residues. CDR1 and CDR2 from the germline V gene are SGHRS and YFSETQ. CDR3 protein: CASSLRGIEAFL. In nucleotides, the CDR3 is TGCGCCAGCAGCTTAAGAGGCATTGAAGCTTTCCTT.

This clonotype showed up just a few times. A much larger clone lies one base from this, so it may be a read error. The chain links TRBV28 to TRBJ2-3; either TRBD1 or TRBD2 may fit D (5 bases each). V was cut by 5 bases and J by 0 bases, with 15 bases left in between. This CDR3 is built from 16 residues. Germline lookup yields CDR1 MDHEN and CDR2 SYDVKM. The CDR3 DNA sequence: TGTGCCAGCAGTCTGGGACCAGCGCCCAGCACAGATACGCAGTATTTT. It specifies CASSLGPAPSTDTQYF.

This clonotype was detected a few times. In DNA form, the CDR3 reads TGTGCCAGCAGCGCGGGACTAGCGGGAGGGCCCCATGAGCAGTTCTTC. This gives the protein CASSAGLAGGPHEQFF. This chain joins TRBV9 and TRBJ2-1; 16 bases agree with TRBD2. In germline, CDR1 is SGDLS, CDR2 YYNGEE. Trimming cost V 3 bases and J 8 bases; bases outside gene matches: 5. The CDR3 totals 16 residues.

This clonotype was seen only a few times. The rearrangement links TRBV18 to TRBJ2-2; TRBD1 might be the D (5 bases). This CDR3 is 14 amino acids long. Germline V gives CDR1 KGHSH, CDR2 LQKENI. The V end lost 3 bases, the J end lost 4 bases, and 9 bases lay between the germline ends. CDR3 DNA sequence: TGTGCCAGCTCACCGAGACAGAGCACCGGGGAGCTGTTTTTT. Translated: CASSPRQSTGELFF.

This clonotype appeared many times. This chain's CDR3 is CSARDSGVRSLNTEAFF. CDR3 DNA sequence: TGCAGTGCTAGAGATAGCGGGGTTCGCAGCTTGAACACTGAAGCTTTCTTT. This chain links TRBV20-1 with TRBJ1-1; D unclear. V was pared by 0 bases and J by 0 bases, with 17 bases between. Germline V gene lookup returns CDR1 DFQATT and CDR2 SNEGSKA (reference sequence). The CDR3 contains 17 residues.

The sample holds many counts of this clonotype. This chain's CDR3 is CASSLTPDRGGYTF. The DNA of the CDR3 is TGCGCCAGCAGCTTGACTCCTGACCGGGGTGGCTACACCTTC. The rearrangement joins TRBV5-1 to TRBJ1-2; D remains ambiguous. Trimming took off 1 base at V and 7 bases at J, with 14 bases between the two ends. Per germline, CDR1 SGHRS and CDR2 YFSETQ. The CDR3 is 14 residues long. Full variable domain (outside the CDR3, taken from reference TRBV5-1 and TRBJ1-2): KAGVTQTPRYLIKTRGQQVTLSCSPISGHRSVSWYQQTPGQGLQFLFEYFSETQRNKGNFPGRFSGRQFSNSRSEMNVSTLELGDSALYLCASSLTPDRGGYTFGSGTRLTVV.

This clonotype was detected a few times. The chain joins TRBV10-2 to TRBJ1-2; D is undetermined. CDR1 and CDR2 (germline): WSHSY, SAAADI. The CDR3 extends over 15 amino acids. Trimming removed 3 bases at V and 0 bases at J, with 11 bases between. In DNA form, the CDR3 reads TGCGCCAGCAGTGACTTGACGGGCGCTAACTATGGCTACACCTTC. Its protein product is CASSDLTGANYGYTF.

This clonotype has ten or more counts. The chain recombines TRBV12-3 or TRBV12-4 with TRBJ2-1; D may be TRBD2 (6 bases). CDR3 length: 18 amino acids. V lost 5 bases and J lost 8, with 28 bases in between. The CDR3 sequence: CASSLTPPSREIGDEQFF. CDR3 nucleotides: TGTGCCAGCAGTCTCACGCCCCCATCCCGGGAGATCGGCGATGAGCAGTTCTTC.

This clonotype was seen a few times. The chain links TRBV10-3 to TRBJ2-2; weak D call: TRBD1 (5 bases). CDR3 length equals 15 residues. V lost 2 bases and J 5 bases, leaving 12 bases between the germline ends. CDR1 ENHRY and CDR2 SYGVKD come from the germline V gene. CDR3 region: CAISEPKTVTGELFF. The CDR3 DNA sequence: TGTGCCATCAGTGAGCCGAAGACAGTGACCGGGGAGCTGTTTTTT.

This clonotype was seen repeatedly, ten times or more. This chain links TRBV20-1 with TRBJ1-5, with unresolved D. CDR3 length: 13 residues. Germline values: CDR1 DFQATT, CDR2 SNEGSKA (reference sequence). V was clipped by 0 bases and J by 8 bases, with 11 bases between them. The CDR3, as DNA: TGCAGTGCTAGAGACCCGGCCGGGGAGCCCCAGCATTTT. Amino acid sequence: CSARDPAGEPQHF.

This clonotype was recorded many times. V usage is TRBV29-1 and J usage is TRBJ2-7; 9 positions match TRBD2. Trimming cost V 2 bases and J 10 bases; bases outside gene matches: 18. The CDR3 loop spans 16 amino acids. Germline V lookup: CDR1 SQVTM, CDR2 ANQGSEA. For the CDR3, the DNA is TGCAGCGTTGAAAGCGCGACTAGCGGCGTGGGGACGGAACAGTACTTC. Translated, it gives CSVESATSGVGTEQYF.

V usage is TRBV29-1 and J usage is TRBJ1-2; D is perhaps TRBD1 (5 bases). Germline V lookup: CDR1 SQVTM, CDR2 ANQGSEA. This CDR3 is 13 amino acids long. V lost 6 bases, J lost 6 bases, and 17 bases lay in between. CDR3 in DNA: TGCAGCGTAGTGACGGCGGGGCTGAATGGCTACACCTTC. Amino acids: CSVVTAGLNGYTF.

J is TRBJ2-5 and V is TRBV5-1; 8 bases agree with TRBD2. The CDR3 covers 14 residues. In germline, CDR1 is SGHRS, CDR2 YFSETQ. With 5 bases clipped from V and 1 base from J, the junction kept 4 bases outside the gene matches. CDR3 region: CASRAGGPQETQYF. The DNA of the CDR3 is TGCGCCAGCAGGGCGGGAGGCCCCCAAGAGACCCAGTACTTC.

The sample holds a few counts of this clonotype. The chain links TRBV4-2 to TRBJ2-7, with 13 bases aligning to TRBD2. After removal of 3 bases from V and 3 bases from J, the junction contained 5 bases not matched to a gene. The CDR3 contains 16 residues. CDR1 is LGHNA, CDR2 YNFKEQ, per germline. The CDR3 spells CASSQGTSGIVYEQYF. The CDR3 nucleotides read TGTGCCAGCAGCCAGGGGACTAGCGGGATTGTCTACGAGCAGTACTTC.

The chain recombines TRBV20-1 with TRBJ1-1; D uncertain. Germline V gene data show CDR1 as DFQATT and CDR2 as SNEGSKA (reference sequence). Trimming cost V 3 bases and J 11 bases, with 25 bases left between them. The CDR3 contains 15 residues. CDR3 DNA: TGCAGTGCTAGGGAGTTCCAGATGAGACATTTGATGGCTTTCTTT. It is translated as CSAREFQMRHLMAFF.

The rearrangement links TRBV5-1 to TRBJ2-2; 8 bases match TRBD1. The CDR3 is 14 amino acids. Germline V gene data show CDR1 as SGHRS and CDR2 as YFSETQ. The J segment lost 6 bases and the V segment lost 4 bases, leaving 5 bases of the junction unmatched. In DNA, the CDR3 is TGCGCCAGCAGCCCGACAGGGGACCCCGGGGAGCTGTTTTTT. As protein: CASSPTGDPGELFF.

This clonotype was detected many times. CDR3 amino acids: CASSAMDRGSNEQFF. CDR3 DNA: TGTGCCAGCAGCGCCATGGACAGGGGATCGAATGAGCAGTTCTTC. V and J are TRBV6-1 and TRBJ2-1; 9 bases are shared with TRBD1. Germline V gene data show CDR1 as MNHNS and CDR2 as SASEGT. This CDR3 region has 15 residues. V shed 6 bases, J shed 7 bases, and the junction held 10 bases outside the gene matches.